This entry lists 3 T cell receptor beta chains sequenced from one sample in a study of blood T cell repertoires in COVID-19. The assay was immunoSEQ multiplex PCR, and TCRdb's table has in-frame clones only and misses some. The data hold hundreds of thousands of clones, with roughly 86% observed a single time. Sequenced sample: PBMCs or T cells enriched from blood (not recorded which). These receptors were taken from a young woman who had recovered from COVID-19.

The V gene is TRBV10-3, the J gene TRBJ2-1; 7 bases agree with TRBD1. V lost 8 bases, J lost 6 bases, and 4 bases stayed unmatched. The CDR3 has 12 residues. Germline V CDR1 and CDR2: ENHRY, SYGVKD. The CDR3 nucleotides are TGTGCCATCGGACGGGACAGCAATGAGCAGTTCTTC. Translated, it gives CAIGRDSNEQFF.

The chain uses TRBV27 and TRBJ1-5; a possible D gene is TRBD1 (5 bases). V lost 7 bases to trimming and J lost 3 bases, with 13 bases between them. The CDR3 is 14 residues long. Germline-derived CDR1 and CDR2 are MNHEY and SMNVEV (reference sequence). The CDR3 loop reads CASMSSGNNQPQHF. In nucleotides, the CDR3 is TGTGCCAGCATGTCCTCAGGGAACAATCAGCCCCAGCATTTT.

The gene calls are TRBV7-9 and TRBJ2-7; 11 bases match TRBD1. The germline V gene has CDR1 SEHNR and CDR2 FQNEAQ (reference sequence). V was clipped by 5 bases and J by 3 bases; unmatched bases: 15. The CDR3 is 18 amino acids. The CDR3 region has the DNA TGTGCCAGCAGCATAAGACACATGGGACAGGGGGACTACTACGAGCAGTACTTC. Translated, it gives CASSIRHMGQGDYYEQYF.